This T cell receptor (beta chain) was obtained from a study of shared clonotypes between healthy human individuals (dated by TCRdb to about 2020). Describing the broader study: The cohort included a few men and a couple of women between 18 and 49 years of age. Per donor, three plates each were used for CD4 naive and CD4 memory, two for CD8 naive, and one for CD8 memory. Blood TCR repertoires of five healthy adults were deeply sequenced to estimate repertoire size and the extent of clonotype sharing between individuals. To increase sequencing depth and limit assay-specific biases, different laboratories used diverse techniques to prepare libraries and sequence TCR repertoires. Per donor, leukapheresis produced somewhere between about 0.94 and 10 billion PBMCs.

Comment on this clone: Its specific antigen is unknown. Base qualities are missing; no much larger clone stands one base away.

General findings and caveats noted by the study authors: Sampling was limited to blood, and TCR repertoires in tissue likely differ from TCR repertoires in blood. The genetic and exposure-history diversity represented was limited by the small number of donors. Pairwise subsampling led to the expectation that sequencing depth would affect the degree of clonotype sharing among donors. Larger estimated clonotype richness was generally found for naive subsets than for memory subsets. Sharing across several donors was observed for about 5% of naive CD4, under 4% of naive CD8, about 2.3% of memory CD4, and about 0.39% of memory CD8 clonotypes. Higher generation probabilities were observed for clonotypes shared by all four sorted-subset donors than for non-shared clonotypes. Incomplete sequencing was indicated by rarefaction of sorted-subset datasets, despite the large sequencing depth.

Healthy HIV-negative adults with no recently reported acute infections or vaccinations were included as donors. Every donor was a Caucasian adult residing in Nashville, Tennessee, USA. CD4+ T cells were enriched by magnetic negative selection, after which naive cells were positively selected on CD45RA and the negative fraction was taken as the memory subset. Blood was collected by leukapheresis, and PBMCs were isolated by Ficoll-Histopaque density gradient centrifugation and then cryopreserved in liquid nitrogen vapor phase. Analytical flow cytometry was used to check the purity and quantity of every magnetically sorted T cell population. Genomic DNA was isolated from each sorted fraction and quantified by UV absorbance on a Nanodrop 2000c. Using the deep immunoSEQ assay, TCR CDR3 regions were amplified from genomic DNA by multiplex PCR. Extracted genomic DNA from each cell subset was distributed evenly across all wells of several immunoSEQ 96-well plates, and each plate was treated as a replicate. For sorted subsets, each replicate PCR was loaded with 150 to 250 ng genomic DNA, equivalent to about 30,000 T cell genomes. The purified libraries were quantified using a Qubit 3.0 fluorometer, sized with a Bioanalyzer 2100, and then quantified again using the KAPA Library Quantification kit. A separate single-read 150-cycle Illumina NextSeq 550 flow cell was used to sequence each immunoSEQ 96-well plate. The published analysis was carried out like this. The immunoSEQ output contained only junctional sequences without quality scores, so filtering could not match that applied to full-length reads. To assign V/J genes and CDR3, sequences were annotated against IMGT germline references using PyIR, a Python wrapper for IgBLAST v1.9. Reads were filtered out if the reads had weak V/J assignments (E-value above 1e-6), no CDR3, stop codons, out-of-frame junctions, or ambiguous translated residues. A V3J clonotype was defined by an identical inferred V gene, J gene, and CDR3 amino acid sequence. To compute the percentage overlap between repertoires, the number of shared unique clonotypes was divided by the size of the smaller repertoire. Repertoire richness was assessed with RTK rarefaction, the Chao1 estimator, and Recon v2.1 estimates of unobserved clonotypes. OLGA was used to compute generation probabilities for all TCRbeta clonotypes that the gDNA method yielded from a few donors. Drawn from immuneACCESS, this table holds only the in-frame rearrangements with V and J called that TCRdb kept. Clones are partly lost; checked studies trace under half to an unresolved V gene and leave the rest unexplained. V and J calls plus clone size are reproduced from that table; the DNA served to infer D and trimming. The sample table shows roughly 1,500,000 clones, and roughly 98.5% are seen once. Of the sample, under 0.45% falls within the top ten clones.

The sample was naive CD4+ T cells sorted from blood. The cell subset or site label here, explained by the study, means: CD45RA+ positively selected. The source is a man younger than 45 in good health.

The nucleotides read TGTGCCAGCTCACCGAAGACAGGGAATGAGGGGGCCTACGAGCAGTACTTC. Translated, this is CASSPKTGNEGAYEQYF. Rearrangement joined TRBV18 to TRBJ2-7, with 7 middle bases fitting TRBD1. The CDR3 covers 17 residues, taking in both the cysteine and the phenylalanine. Of all the DNA, just the CDR3 is kept, 51 bases in frame from base 1. Clipping removes 3 bases from V and 2 bases from J, with 13 as the unmatched junction base count. The germline V gene sets CDR1 to KGHSH and CDR2 to LQKENI.